What follows is one T cell receptor (beta chain) and its context. The antigen is unknown. The CDR3 loop spans 13 amino acids. The V gene's germline CDR1 is SQVTM and CDR2 ANQGSEA. V gave up 6 bases and J gave up 3 bases, with 15 bases separating them. CD8+CD57+ cell expansion had been shown by flow cytometry in patients chosen for sequencing. Every patient had severe acquired aplastic anemia. This specimen comes from a study of CD8+CD57+ T cells in acquired aplastic anemia. Looking at the study overall: DNA from sorted CD4+ and CD8+ cells averaged around 3.2 ug. Regarding the study as a whole: Researchers reported that CD8+ Simpson's diversity was not significantly different in patients versus controls.

According to the study, genomic DNA was the template for TCR beta VDJ and CDR3 profiling. TCRdb recomputed calls from the reads with MiXCR, one row per CDR3 protein. The sample includes about 120,000 distinct CDR3 sequences, under 60% seen only once; the top ten take roughly 32%. V is TRBV29-1 and J is TRBJ2-7; tentatively, D is TRBD2 (6 bases). This clonotype was sampled from a human donor with aplastic anemia. The sample was sorted CD4+, CD8+, or CD8+CD57+ T cells (not recorded which) from PBMCs. This CDR3 reads CSVISGGHYEQYF. The CDR3 nucleotides read TGCAGCGTGATTAGCGGAGGCCACTACGAGCAGTACTTC.